Given below is one TCR beta chain in context. This sample is drawn from a study of identical twins. From the 5' RACE reads, TCRdb called clonotypes with MiXCR, one entry per CDR3 protein. The sample yields hundreds of thousands of distinct CDR3 sequences, roughly 20% seen once. These data were also filed under a second study, of T cells expressing NK-cell markers.

The sample comprised PBMCs. This sequence was found in a woman younger than 30 in good health.

CDR3 nucleotides: TGTGCCAGCAGCTTATTGCCGGTTTATAACTATGGCTACACCTTC. It translates to CASSLLPVYNYGYTF. The chain couples TRBV7-9 to TRBJ1-2; D is unresolved. In germline, CDR1 is SEHNR, CDR2 FQNEAQ (reference sequence). This CDR3 comprises 15 residues. The V gene lost 2 bases and the J gene lost 1 base, with 11 bases spanning the gap.